The 22 T cell receptor beta chains reported below all come from one sample, sequenced in a study of cytotoxic CD8 clonotypes in ibrutinib-treated CLL. Only in-frame clones appear in the TCRdb table, and some are missing; sequencing was by immunoSEQ multiplex PCR. The profile shows 250,000 or so clones, under 75% of them singletons. Sequenced here: PBMCs, sampled after 24 months of ibrutinib treatment. These receptors were collected from a human donor with chronic lymphocytic leukemia.

In its sample, this clone was seen once. The rearrangement uses TRBV5-1 and TRBJ2-5; a weak D match, TRBD1 (5 bases). The germline CDR1 and CDR2 sequences are SGHRS and YFSETQ. Trimming shortened V by 0 bases and J by 9 bases, and 18 bases separated the two germline ends. The CDR3 extends over 15 amino acids. The DNA for the CDR3 is TGCGCCAGCAGCTTGGTCGGCCGGGTTCAAGGGGCCCAGTACTTC. Its translation is CASSLVGRVQGAQYF.

The V call is TRBV5-4, the J call TRBJ2-7; 9 positions match TRBD1. The J segment lost 3 bases and the V segment lost 4 bases, leaving 17 bases of the junction unmatched. The CDR3 sequence is 18 residues long. Looked up from germline, CDR1 is SGHNT and CDR2 is YYREEE (reference sequence). CDR3 region: CASSPARTGDVQLYEQYF. The CDR3 nucleotides are TGTGCCAGCAGCCCGGCTCGGACAGGGGACGTTCAACTCTACGAGCAGTACTTC.

This chain joins TRBV5-1 and TRBJ2-5; D perhaps matches TRBD1 (6 bases). V lost 5 bases to trimming and J lost 0 bases, with 11 bases between them. Germline CDR1 is SGHRS and CDR2 is YFSETQ. This CDR3 is built from 14 residues. CDR3 bases: TGCGCCAGCAGAGGGCAGGGGTACCAAGAGACCCAGTACTTC. Translation gives CASRGQGYQETQYF.

CDR3: CASSSNYEQYF. The CDR3 DNA sequence: TGTGCCAGCAGCTCTAACTACGAGCAGTACTTC. The chain joins TRBV5-6 to TRBJ2-7, with D unresolved. The CDR3 length is 11 residues. CDR1 is SGHDT, CDR2 YYEEEE, per germline. The germline V and J ends were trimmed by 3 bases and 3 bases, with 4 bases remaining between them. The full variable domain, its missing parts supplied by reference TRBV5-6 and TRBJ2-7, is DAGVTQSPTHLIKTRGQQVTLRCSPKSGHDTVSWYQQALGQGPQFIFQYYEEEERQRGNFPDRFSGHQFPNYSSELNVNALLLGDSALYLCASSSNYEQYFGPGTRLTVT.

This clone was counted a few times. The V gene is TRBV18, the J gene TRBJ2-7, with 8 bases fitting TRBD1. The V gene end was trimmed by 4 bases and the J gene end by 3 bases; junction bases not matched to a gene: 5. The CDR3 runs 14 residues. Germline V lookup: CDR1 KGHSH, CDR2 LQKENI. The CDR3 is CASSRARGHYEQYF. CDR3 nucleotide sequence: TGTGCCAGCTCACGAGCCAGGGGGCACTACGAGCAGTACTTC.

The chain has TRBV5-1 and TRBJ1-1, with unresolved D. CDR1 SGHRS and CDR2 YFSETQ come from the germline V gene. V was clipped by 3 bases and J by 0 bases, with 9 bases between them. The CDR3 totals 14 residues. CDR3 protein: CASSSRLLNTEAFF. The CDR3 coding sequence is TGCGCCAGCAGCTCCAGGCTCCTGAACACTGAAGCTTTCTTT.

The chain uses TRBV9 and TRBJ1-1; no clear D. The length of the CDR3 is 13 residues. Trimming shortened V by 0 bases and J by 3 bases, and 6 bases separated the two germline ends. From germline, CDR1 is SGDLS and CDR2 YYNGEE. The CDR3 DNA reads TGTGCCAGCAGCGTAGTCGAGGACACTGAAGCTTTCTTT. Encoded protein: CASSVVEDTEAFF.

This rearrangement joins TRBV10-1 to TRBJ2-5; D uncertain. The CDR3 consists of 12 residues. Trimming cost V 8 bases and J 5 bases, with 12 bases left between them. CDR1 and CDR2 from the germline V gene are WNHNN and SYGVQD (reference sequence). The CDR3 is CASCWTTETQYF. In DNA form, the CDR3 reads TGCGCCAGCTGCTGGACGACTGAGACCCAGTACTTC.

The rearrangement links TRBV6-6 to TRBJ1-2; weak D call: TRBD1 (5 bases). The V end lost 5 bases, the J end lost 8 bases, and 15 bases lay between the germline ends. CDR1 and CDR2 (germline): MNHNY, SVGAGI (reference sequence). The CDR3 has 13 residues. For the CDR3, the DNA is TGTGCCAGCAGTCGAGAGACTCACAGGGGCTACACCTTC. It encodes CASSRETHRGYTF.

The chain uses TRBV18 and TRBJ2-3; possible D gene TRBD1, 5 bases. Germline CDR1 is KGHSH and CDR2 is LQKENI. This CDR3 has 13 residues. The ends were cut back, 0 bases at V and 6 bases at J, with 7 bases in the middle. The CDR3 DNA reads TGTGCCAGCTCACCACCAGGGGTGGATACGCAGTATTTT. Translation gives CASSPPGVDTQYF.

The chain employs TRBV14 and TRBJ1-3, with no clear D. The CDR3 is 15 amino acids. V was cut by 6 bases and J by 1 base, with 13 bases left in between. Per germline, CDR1 SGHDN and CDR2 FVKESK. CDR3 amino acids: CASRPRGGSGNTIYF. The CDR3 nucleotides are TGTGCCAGCAGACCCCGGGGTGGTTCTGGAAACACCATATATTTT.

The CDR3 sequence is CASSNRFNEQFF. The CDR3 bases are TGTGCCAGCAGTAACCGGTTCAATGAGCAGTTCTTC. The rearrangement uses TRBV27 and TRBJ2-1; D remains ambiguous. The CDR3 is 12 residues long. V gave up 5 bases and J gave up 6 bases, with 8 bases separating them. CDR1 is MNHEY, CDR2 SMNVEV, per germline (reference sequence).

V is TRBV30 and J is TRBJ2-1, with 12 bases that match TRBD2. This CDR3 is 15 amino acids long. With 5 bases clipped from V and 11 bases from J, the junction kept 13 bases outside the gene matches. Germline loops: CDR1 GTSNPN, CDR2 SVGIG (reference sequence). This chain's CDR3 is CAWGLAGISVLQQFF. The DNA of the CDR3 is TGTGCCTGGGGACTAGCGGGAATCTCGGTTCTGCAGCAGTTCTTC.

The chain uses TRBV5-1 and TRBJ2-4; 8 nucleotides align to TRBD2. Germline assignment: CDR1 SGHRS and CDR2 YFSETQ. V lost 4 bases to trimming and J lost 2 bases; unmatched junction nucleotides: 8. The CDR3 covers 16 residues. CDR3 nucleotides: TGCGCCAGCAGCCCGAGTCTAGCGGGCACCAAAAACATTCAGTACTTC. Its protein is CASSPSLAGTKNIQYF.

The CDR3 DNA is TGTGCCAGCAGCGTAGGTGGTATCCCTCCTTTCTATGGCTACACCTTC. This encodes CASSVGGIPPFYGYTF. The rearrangement links TRBV9 to TRBJ1-2, with unresolved D. The CDR3 is made up of 16 amino acids. The V end lost 0 bases, the J end lost 4 bases, and 16 bases lay between the germline ends. The germline V gene encodes CDR1 SGDLS and CDR2 YYNGEE. The full variable domain, in which reference TRBV9 and TRBJ1-2 provide the parts outside the CDR3, is DSGVTQTPKHLITATGQRVTLRCSPRSGDLSVYWYQQSLDQGLQFLIQYYNGEERAKGNILERFSAQQFPDLHSELNLSSLELGDSALYFCASSVGGIPPFYGYTFGSGTRLTVV.

The V and J genes are TRBV7-2 and TRBJ2-1; 7 bases line up with TRBD2. V trimming: 4 bases; J trimming: 7 bases; junction bases outside the gene matches: 16. This CDR3 is built from 17 residues. Per germline, CDR1 SGHTA and CDR2 FQGNSA. The CDR3 DNA follows: TGTGCCAGCAGCTCCAAGGGAGGGTTTAGCCCGGATAATGAGCAGTTCTTC. Its protein is CASSSKGGFSPDNEQFF.

V gene TRBV28 combines with J gene TRBJ2-7; 7 bases match TRBD2. Germline CDR1 MDHEN, CDR2 SYDVKM. The CDR3 totals 14 residues. V shed 6 bases, J shed 2 bases, and the junction held 7 bases outside the gene matches. The CDR3 nucleotides read TGTGCCAGCAGCCCGCCGGGGGGACCCTACGAGCAGTACTTC. Translated, it gives CASSPPGGPYEQYF.

This chain uses TRBV11-3 with TRBJ2-7; D not resolved. Germline CDR1 SGHNT, CDR2 YENEEA. CDR3 length equals 15 residues. V was shortened by 2 bases and J by 0 bases, with 11 bases between the two germline ends. CDR3 loop: CASSLRSGSSYEQYF. For the CDR3, the DNA is TGTGCCAGCAGCTTAAGGTCAGGAAGCTCCTACGAGCAGTACTTC.

V is TRBV7-3 and J is TRBJ2-5, with 7 bases identical to TRBD1. This CDR3 contains 15 residues. Germline V gene sequence: CDR1 SGHTA, CDR2 FQGTGA. J lost 2 bases, V lost 5 bases, and 8 bases had no gene match. CDR3 bases: TGTGCCAGCAGCCCGGTCGGGACAGTACAAGAGACCCAGTACTTC. Its protein is CASSPVGTVQETQYF. Full variable domain (rest looked up from reference TRBV7-3 and TRBJ2-5): GAGVSQTPSNKVTEKGKYVELRCDPISGHTALYWYRQSLGQGPEFLIYFQGTGAADDSGLPNDRFFAVRPEGSVSTLKIQRTERGDSAVYLCASSPVGTVQETQYFGPGTRLLVL.

The V gene is TRBV19, the J gene TRBJ2-6; D is unclear. CDR3 length equals 14 residues. V was shortened by 5 bases and J by 2 bases, with 7 bases between the two germline ends. CDR1 LNHDA and CDR2 SQIVND come from the germline V gene (reference sequence). The CDR3 DNA reads as TGTGCCAGTAGTTCCGCAGCTGGGGCCAACGTCCTGACTTTC. It specifies CASSSAAGANVLTF.

V is TRBV7-6 and J is TRBJ1-5; a weak D match, TRBD1 (5 bases). From germline, CDR1 is SGHVS and CDR2 FNYEAQ. V dropped 2 bases and J dropped 0 bases, with 11 bases sitting between them. This CDR3 comprises 16 residues. CDR3 nucleotides: TGTGCCAGCAGCTTAATCGGGGGGATTAGCAATCAGCCCCAGCATTTT. It specifies CASSLIGGISNQPQHF.

This chain connects TRBV7-8 to TRBJ2-6, with 9 bases fitting TRBD1. V was clipped by 5 bases and J by 0 bases; unmatched bases: 11. This CDR3 is 19 amino acids long. Germline V gene sequence: CDR1 SGHVS, CDR2 FQNEAQ. CDR3 bases: TGTGCCAGCAGCGCCCCCAGGACAGGGGACCGCTCTGGGGCCAACGTCCTGACTTTC. Protein: CASSAPRTGDRSGANVLTF.